This TCR beta chain stems from a study of T-cell reconstitution after alpha-beta-depleted transplantation in children. Germline assignment: CDR1 DFQATT and CDR2 SNEGSKA (reference sequence). This CDR3 region has 16 residues. V was pared by 6 bases and J by 2 bases, with 9 bases of the junction left unmatched. TCRbeta library construction was performed incorporating unique molecular identifiers. TCRdb reprocessed the PCR reads via MiXCR and lists one record per CDR3 protein. In the table there are about 610,000 distinct CDR3 sequences, under 12% of which are singletons. The sequenced sample was PBMCs from the stem cell graft donor, obtained from the stem cell graft. This chain connects TRBV20-1 to TRBJ2-7, with 14 bases lining up with TRBD2. The clonotype was recovered from a human donor who donated a stem cell graft to a child with acute myeloid leukemia. CDR3 loop: CSAQGLAGGRAYEQYF. The DNA for the CDR3 is TGCAGTGCACAAGGACTAGCGGGGGGAAGAGCCTACGAGCAGTACTTC.